This T cell receptor beta chain originates from a study of monozygotic twins with inflammatory bowel disease. Points on this clonotype: Its antigen is not identified.

Overall study findings and caveats: Sharing of clonotypes with others was lower in IBD patients than in healthy twins, and this was especially so with disease activity. Ultimately, a single strong signal or clonotype associated with IBD was not supported.

No DNA is given; TCRdb re-called the 5' RACE reads and lists each CDR3 protein once. The sample totals about 380,000 distinct CDR3 sequences. This TCR was sampled from a human donor with ulcerative colitis or Crohn's disease, or a healthy co-twin of an affected twin (not recorded which). The sequencing sample was made of blood.

The CDR3 sequence: CASSAQGESNQPQHF. The chain joins TRBV6-1 to TRBJ1-5; there is no DNA to check the TCRdb D call of TRBD1. Germline CDR1 reads MNHNS; CDR2 reads SASEGT. The CDR3 length is 15 residues.